This T cell receptor (beta chain) was identified during a study of T-cell memory formation after mild COVID-19. Whole-study context: TCR clusters were largely donor specific. Overall study results and limits: Second-wave clones with a day 37 peak had unconfirmed SARS-CoV-2 specificity.

TCRdb reprocessed the 5' RACE reads with MiXCR, giving one entry per CDR3 protein. The table includes some 120,000 distinct CDR3 sequences, over 15% detected once. V lost 4 bases to trimming and J lost 4 bases, with 11 bases between them. CDR1 is SGHTA and CDR2 is FQGNSA in the germline V gene. This CDR3 spans 13 amino acids. To note about this clonotype: Its target is unknown.

The receptor's source is a man aged 18 to 29 who had mild COVID-19 (a few samples of this study predate the infection). Cell type and time point are not known. The chain is built from TRBV7-2 and TRBJ2-7; TRBD2 is a possible D gene (6 bases). Sequences were obtained from PBMCs or a T cell subset sorted from them (not recorded which). The DNA of the CDR3 is TGTGCCAGCAGCTCTAGCGACCGATACGAGCAGTACTTC. This encodes CASSSSDRYEQYF.